This TCR beta chain was identified in a study of human T cells and chemical hapten exposure. General study points: Sensitizing to DPC left TCRs with a frequency above 1 in 1000 unaltered.

The CDR3 covers 15 residues. V lost 1 base and J lost 3, with 13 bases in between. Germline values: CDR1 MGHRA, CDR2 YSYEKL. TCRdb called the RACE reads again in MiXCR, with one record for every CDR3 protein. The table lists 150,000 to 200,000 distinct CDR3 sequences, 28% of them singletons. This clonotype was found once. Its target is unknown. Time point defined: patch test 3, about 24 weeks after DPC sensitization. As for treatment: therapeutic diphenylcyclopropenone sensitization with weekly scalp DPC. Drawing of blood took place ahead of applying each patch test. The sequence was collected from a woman younger than 35 with alopecia areata. Some clones in this sample may be carry-over from other donors' samples. Sequencing was performed on whole blood, taken in connection with sensitization to the hapten diphenylcyclopropenone (DPC). The rearrangement uses TRBV4-1 and TRBJ2-7; maybe TRBD2 (5 bases). CDR3: CASSQVHGELYEQYF. The CDR3 DNA sequence: TGCGCCAGCAGCCAAGTACACGGGGAACTCTACGAGCAGTACTTC.